The 27 T cell receptor beta chains reported below all come from one sample, sequenced in a study of prognosis after radiotherapy for stage I lung cancer. Template was genomic DNA; TCR beta CDR3 amplified in two multiplex PCR rounds. With primers specific to each TRBV and TRBJ gene, the first-round PCR was performed. TCRdb fed the multiplex PCR reads into MiXCR, producing one record per CDR3 protein. The table includes about 30,000 distinct CDR3 sequences, 40% to 50% detected once. The specimen comprised PBMCs, sampled before or after stereotactic body radiation therapy (not recorded which). The receptor set was obtained from a donor of 50 years or more with non-small cell lung cancer.

This clonotype has a handful of counts. V and J are TRBV5-1 and TRBJ2-7; D ambiguous. Germline V gives CDR1 SGHRS, CDR2 YFSETQ. Between the trimmed V and J ends, which lost 4 bases and 0 bases, there was a span of 14 bases. This CDR3 spans 15 amino acids. CDR3 amino acids: CASSRAASSSYEQYF. In DNA form, the CDR3 reads TGCGCCAGCAGCCGCGCGGCGTCTAGCTCCTACGAGCAGTACTTC. The variable domain in full, completed from reference TRBV5-1 and TRBJ2-7, reads KAGVTQTPRYLIKTRGQQVTLSCSPISGHRSVSWYQQTPGQGLQFLFEYFSETQRNKGNFPGRFSGRQFSNSRSEMNVSTLELGDSALYLCASSRAASSSYEQYFGPGTRLTVT.

The rearrangement links TRBV11-3 to TRBJ2-2; TRBD2 matches at 8 bases. CDR3 length: 17 residues. Germline CDR1 reads SGHNT; CDR2 reads YENEEA. V lost 1 base to trimming and J lost 4 bases; unmatched junction nucleotides: 8. This CDR3 is CASSLGASGRFTGELFF. Written as DNA, the CDR3 is TGTGCCAGCAGCTTAGGGGCTAGCGGGCGGTTCACCGGGGAGCTGTTTTTT.

This clonotype was found once. Compared with germline, one end of the junction differs, possibly owing to a read error. The chain is built from TRBV6-2 or TRBV6-3 and TRBJ2-3; D may be TRBD1 or TRBD2 (5 bases each). Germline CDR1 reads MNHEY; CDR2 reads SVGEGT. The CDR3 sequence is 14 residues long. The CDR3 loop reads CASSRDGSTGTQYF. In nucleotides, the CDR3 is TGTGCCAGCAGTCGGGACGGCAGCACAGGTACGCAGTATTTT.

Concerning this clonotype: An end of the junction does not agree with germline; a read error may underlie this. The rearrangement uses TRBV6-1 and TRBJ1-1; TRBD1 matches at 7 bases. Germline V gene lookup returns CDR1 MNHNS and CDR2 SASEGT. CDR3 length equals 15 residues. CDR3 residues: CASSENRGMYTESFF. The CDR3 DNA reads TGTGCCAGCAGTGAAAACAGGGGAATGTACACTGAATCTTTCTTT.

Remarks on this clonotype: A much larger clonotype is one base distant, so this may be a read error. This sequence joins TRBV24-1 and TRBJ2-7, with 7 bases fitting TRBD2. The CDR3 covers 15 residues. Germline CDR1 and CDR2: KGHDR and SFDVKD. CDR3 protein: CAASAAGTTIYEQYF. The CDR3 nucleotides are TGTGCCGCCAGTGCCGCCGGGACTACCATCTACGAGCAGTACTTC.

The chain has TRBV2 and TRBJ2-7; D is ambiguous. V was shortened by 3 bases and J by 3 bases, with 15 bases between the two germline ends. Germline CDR1 and CDR2: SNHLY and FYNNEI. This CDR3 has 15 residues. The CDR3 bases are TGTGCCAGCAGTGAGGGGTCAGACCTTCACTACGAGCAGTACTTC. It is translated as CASSEGSDLHYEQYF.

This clonotype was recorded once. This sequence is one base from a far larger clone and is likely a read error. The J gene is TRBJ2-7, the V gene TRBV6-4; D may be TRBD2 (5 bases). The CDR3 totals 12 residues. Trimming took off 5 bases at V and 13 bases at J, with 18 bases between the two ends. The germline V gene encodes CDR1 MRHNA and CDR2 SNTAGT. CDR3 nucleotides: TGTGCCAGCAGTTATACATCTAGGAGGCATTACTTC. It specifies CASSYTSRRHYF.

The chain couples TRBV20-1 to TRBJ2-7; 7 bases map to TRBD2. Germline V gene sequence: CDR1 DFQATT, CDR2 SNEGSKA (reference sequence). The CDR3 has 15 residues. J lost 0 bases, V lost 0 bases, and 5 bases had no gene match. The CDR3 bases are TGCAGTGCTAGAGACCCAGCGGGGCGCTCCTACGAGCAGTACTTC. Translation gives CSARDPAGRSYEQYF.

Concerning this clonotype: One end of the junction varies from germline; a read error may be responsible. The CDR3 is CSVRARRVSYEQYF. The CDR3 nucleotides read TGCAGTGTTAGAGCCCGGAGAGTTAGCTACGAGCAGTACTTC. V usage is TRBV20-1 and J usage is TRBJ2-7; D gene uncertain. CDR3 size: 14 residues. Germline assignment: CDR1 DFQATT and CDR2 SNEGSKA (reference sequence).

Ten or more counts support this clonotype. The chain links TRBV16 to TRBJ2-3; 12 bases are a match to TRBD1. CDR1 and CDR2 from the germline V gene are KGHSY and FQNENV. V lost 4 bases, J lost 6 bases, and 8 bases stayed unmatched. This CDR3 is 16 amino acids long. CDR3 nucleotides: TGTGCCAGCAGCCCCTGGGACAGGGGGCGAGCCGATACGCAGTATTTT. It encodes CASSPWDRGRADTQYF.

With regard to this clonotype: This clone may be a read error of a much larger clone one base away. The chain combines TRBV5-6 with TRBJ2-3; D could derive from TRBD1 or TRBD2 (5 bases each). This CDR3 comprises 14 residues. Trimming removed 6 bases at V and 4 bases at J, with 15 bases between. The germline CDR1 and CDR2 sequences are SGHDT and YYEEEE. This CDR3 is CASILGPRADTQYF. CDR3 nucleotides: TGTGCCAGCATCCTGGGACCGAGGGCAGATACGCAGTATTTT.

The rearrangement uses TRBV5-1 and TRBJ1-1; no firm D call. V shed 2 bases and J shed 3 bases, with 23 bases lying between them. The CDR3 consists of 18 residues. The germline CDR1 and CDR2 sequences are SGHRS and YFSETQ. CDR3 amino acids: CASSFWAVNLIADTEAFF. The CDR3 nucleotides are TGCGCCAGCAGCTTTTGGGCGGTCAACTTAATAGCGGACACTGAAGCTTTCTTT.

The chain recombines TRBV7-8 with TRBJ2-3; the D is unclear. V was clipped by 0 bases and J by 7 bases, with 14 bases between them. The CDR3 is 15 amino acids. CDR1 SGHVS and CDR2 FQNEAQ come from the germline V gene. The CDR3 spells CASSLASSRVYTQYF. Here the CDR3 DNA reads TGTGCCAGCAGCTTAGCGAGTAGTCGGGTGTATACGCAGTATTTT.

The chain joins TRBV11-2 to TRBJ1-2; D possibly corresponds to TRBD1 (5 bases). The CDR3 is 13 amino acids. CDR1 and CDR2 from the germline V gene are SGHAT and FQNNGV. Trimming cost V 2 bases and J 3 bases, with 7 bases left between them. The CDR3 protein is CASSLQQDYGYTF. The DNA of the CDR3 is TGTGCCAGCAGCTTACAACAGGACTATGGCTACACCTTC.

CDR3 region: CSAVFLERTDTQYF. Here the CDR3 DNA reads TGCAGTGCCGTGTTCCTAGAGCGCACAGATACGCAGTATTTT. The chain employs TRBV20-1 and TRBJ2-3; no definite D call. In germline, CDR1 is DFQATT, CDR2 SNEGSKA (reference sequence). This CDR3 has 14 amino acids. Trimming took off 6 bases at V and 1 base at J, with 14 bases between the two ends.

This clonotype was seen repeatedly, ten times or more. The V call is TRBV4-2, the J call TRBJ2-1, with D perhaps TRBD1 (6 bases). Germline loops: CDR1 LGHNA, CDR2 YNFKEQ. CDR3 length equals 14 residues. Trimming removed 1 base from V and 5 bases from J, with 9 bases in between. The CDR3 here is CASSQAWTDNEQFF. The CDR3 nucleotides are TGTGCCAGCAGCCAAGCGTGGACAGACAATGAGCAGTTCTTC.

In the case of this clonotype: Likely a read error: the CDR3 ends without its conserved phenylalanine or tryptophan. The genes are TRBV2 and TRBJ2-7, with 9 bases lining up with TRBD1. Germline-derived CDR1 and CDR2 are SNHLY and FYNNEI. The CDR3 has 13 amino acids. Unmatched junction bases numbered 7, after V lost 11 bases and J lost 2 bases. The CDR3 DNA reads TGTGCCGTGGGAGGGACAGGGACCTACGAGCAGTACCTC. This gives the protein CAVGGTGTYEQYL.

About this clonotype: Without the conserved terminal phenylalanine or tryptophan, this CDR3 likely stems from a read error. The limits of the CDR3 on the DNA are not certain, so only TCRdb's listed CDR3 is given. This chain links TRBV6-2 or TRBV6-3 with TRBJ1-2. Germline V gene lookup returns CDR1 MNHEY and CDR2 SVGEGT. The CDR3 is 13 residues long, counting both termini. This chain's CDR3 is CASSARAETGYTL.

This clonotype was recorded many times. The rearrangement uses TRBV28 and TRBJ1-5, with D perhaps matching TRBD1 (6 bases). The length of the CDR3 is 14 residues. Germline V gene data show CDR1 as MDHEN and CDR2 as SYDVKM. V shed 5 bases and J shed 4 bases, with 12 bases lying between them. Here the CDR3 DNA reads TGTGCCAGCAGTCAAGGGGGGGATAATCAGCCCCAGCATTTT. Amino acids: CASSQGGDNQPQHF.

On this clonotype: One junction end disagrees with the germline gene, perhaps due to a read error. This chain uses TRBV27 with TRBJ2-2; possibly TRBD2 for D (5 bases). Germline lookup yields CDR1 MNHEY and CDR2 SMNVEV (reference sequence). The CDR3 runs 16 residues. CDR3 coding DNA: TGTGCCAGCAGTTTCCGGGCTAGAGGAGACACCGGGGAGATGTTTTTT. Translated: CASSFRARGDTGEMFF.

V gene TRBV6-1 combines with J gene TRBJ1-5; D perhaps matches TRBD1 (6 bases). Trimming shortened V by 9 bases and J by 3 bases, and 15 bases separated the two germline ends. Germline values: CDR1 MNHNS, CDR2 SASEGT. The length of the CDR3 is 14 residues. The CDR3 loop is CARSLGTNNQPQHF. The CDR3 DNA reads TGTGCCAGAAGCCTAGGGACAAACAATCAGCCCCAGCATTTT.

As regards this clonotype: A clone one base away is much larger, so this may be a read error. This chain connects TRBV29-1 to TRBJ1-1; 7 positions agree with TRBD1. With 3 bases clipped from V and 5 bases from J, the junction kept 6 bases outside the gene matches. The germline V gene has CDR1 SQVTM and CDR2 ANQGSEA. CDR3 size: 13 residues. This chain's CDR3 is CSVEGQRKTEAFF. The CDR3, as DNA: TGCAGCGTTGAGGGACAGCGGAAAACTGAAGCTTTCTTT. Complete variable domain (other parts from reference TRBV29-1 and TRBJ1-1): SAVISQKPSRDICQRGTSLTIQCQVDSQVTMMFWYRQQPGQSLTLIATANQGSEATYESGFVIDKFPISRPNLTFSTLTVSNMSPEDSSIYLCSVEGQRKTEAFFGQGTRLTVV.

The chain recombines TRBV3-1 with TRBJ1-1; D is unclear. Trimming took 7 bases from V and 4 from J, leaving 19 bases between them. This CDR3 is 15 amino acids long. CDR1 and CDR2 (germline): LGHDT, YNNKEL (reference sequence). The DNA for the CDR3 is TGTGCCAGCACAAAACCGACATGGGCGGGCACTGAAGCTTTCTTT. It codes for CASTKPTWAGTEAFF. Supplemented by reference TRBV3-1 and TRBJ1-1, the full variable domain reads DTAVSQTPKYLVTQMGNDKSIKCEQNLGHDTMYWYKQDSKKFLKIMFSYNNKELIINETVPNRFSPKSPDKAHLNLHINSLELGDSAVYFCASTKPTWAGTEAFFGQGTRLTVV.

This clonotype was seen at least ten times. The CDR3 is CASGQREETQYF. The CDR3 DNA sequence: TGTGCCAGCGGGCAGCGGGAGGAGACCCAGTACTTC. The gene calls are TRBV2 and TRBJ2-5; the match to TRBD2 covers 8 bases. Germline lookup yields CDR1 SNHLY and CDR2 FYNNEI. This CDR3 comprises 12 residues. V dropped 8 bases and J dropped 5; count of bases not matched to a gene: 4.

As regards this clonotype: A much bigger clone sits one base away, suggesting this may be a read error. The chain combines TRBV7-2 with TRBJ2-3; the match to TRBD2 covers 10 bases. There are 14 residues in the CDR3. Germline V gene sequence: CDR1 SGHTA, CDR2 FQGNSA. CDR3 DNA: TGTGCCAGCAGTTTAGCGGGAGGCCCAGATACGAAGTATTTT. Protein product: CASSLAGGPDTKYF.

CDR3 nucleotide sequence: TGTGCCAGCAGCTCCAGGACATCCTCTGGGGCCAACGTCCTGACTTTC. It translates to CASSSRTSSGANVLTF. V usage is TRBV7-8 and J usage is TRBJ2-6; a weak D match, TRBD1 (5 bases). This CDR3 has 16 residues. Germline loops: CDR1 SGHVS, CDR2 FQNEAQ. V was cut by 4 bases and J by 0 bases, with 10 bases left in between.

CDR3 sequence reads: CASERRAYTGELFF. In nucleotides, the CDR3 is TGTGCCAGCGAAAGGAGAGCTTACACCGGGGAGCTGTTTTTT. This sequence joins TRBV27 and TRBJ2-2; the D is unclear. V dropped 8 bases and J dropped 3 bases, with 13 bases sitting between them. The CDR3 is 14 amino acids. CDR1 is MNHEY, CDR2 SMNVEV, per germline (reference sequence).